The entry below gives a single T cell receptor beta chain sequence along with its context. The antigen remains unidentified. Assay used: immunoSEQ multiplex PCR; TCRdb lists only in-frame clones, some missing. The table includes tens of thousands of clones, about nine tenths detected once. The data stem from a study of T cells in localized non-small cell lung cancer. Study-level results: Uninvolved nearby lung showed the greatest T cell clonality, exceeding that found in tumor. Out of the top 100 tumor clones, a median around 56 were seen in adjacent lung. Among blood samples, higher T cell density accompanied longer overall survival.

V lost 4 bases to trimming and J lost 7 bases; unmatched junction nucleotides: 9. The CDR3 consists of 15 residues. Per the germline V gene, CDR1 is LNHDA and CDR2 is SQIVND (reference sequence). This chain uses TRBV19 with TRBJ2-4; TRBD1 matches at 8 bases. Source: peripheral blood, taken before any cancer treatment. This clonotype originated in a male donor at least 60 years old with stage III lung adenocarcinoma. The CDR3 loop is CASSTPDRVVNIQYF. The CDR3, as DNA: TGTGCCAGTAGTACCCCGGACAGGGTGGTTAACATTCAGTACTTC.